The 15 T cell receptor beta chains given below trace back to one sample, sequenced in a study of Ad26.COV2.S vaccination and SARS-CoV-2 variants. Data came from immunoSEQ multiplex PCR; TCRdb stores just in-frame clones and leaves some out. The sample records 380,000 or so clones, 88% being singletons. Described treatment: roughly 18 received Ad26.COV2.S at low or high dose, single or two shots; roughly 5 received placebo; per-sample allocation not given. Following the first vaccine or placebo injection, samples were taken on day 63. The sample here was peripheral blood, taken in a trial of Ad26.COV2.S vaccine versus placebo. The receptors stem from a person aged 18-65 years who received the Ad26.COV2.S COVID-19 vaccine or a placebo.

The chain uses TRBV7-3 and TRBJ2-5; TRBD1 agrees at 7 bases. Germline CDR1 is SGHTA and CDR2 is FQGTGA. V shed 0 bases, J shed 1 base, and the junction held 8 bases outside the gene matches. This CDR3 comprises 17 residues. The CDR3, as DNA: TGTGCCAGCAGCTTAACTCCCCCGGGACAGTCCCAAGAGACCCAGTACTTC. Its protein is CASSLTPPGQSQETQYF.

The V call is TRBV5-1, the J call TRBJ2-5; TRBD2 agrees at 15 bases. This CDR3 contains 16 residues. With V trimmed by 2 bases and J by 5 bases, 4 bases remained unmatched. Germline V gene data show CDR1 as SGHRS and CDR2 as YFSETQ. In DNA, the CDR3 is TGCGCCAGCAGCTTACCCGGACTAGCGGGAGGGGAGACCCAGTACTTC. Translated: CASSLPGLAGGETQYF.

This clone was seen more than once but under ten times. This chain links TRBV19 with TRBJ1-1; D is unresolved. CDR1 is LNHDA and CDR2 is SQIVND in the germline V gene (reference sequence). V was clipped by 3 bases and J by 8 bases, with 19 bases between them. The CDR3 totals 15 residues. The CDR3 loop reads CASSISRTRTWEAFF. The CDR3 DNA reads TGTGCCAGTAGTATTTCGAGGACGAGGACGTGGGAAGCTTTCTTT.

V gene TRBV7-6 combines with J gene TRBJ1-4, with D unresolved. The length of the CDR3 is 14 residues. V was pared by 5 bases and J by 5 bases, with 12 bases between. In germline, CDR1 is SGHVS, CDR2 FNYEAQ. The CDR3 spells CASSPNVKNEKLFF. CDR3 in DNA: TGTGCCAGCAGCCCCAATGTCAAGAATGAAAAACTGTTTTTT. The complete variable domain, with remaining parts taken from reference TRBV7-6 and TRBJ1-4, reads GAGVSQSPRYKVTKRGQDVALRCDPISGHVSLYWYRQALGQGPEFLTYFNYEAQQDKSGLPNDRFSAERPEGSISTLTIQRTEQRDSAMYRCASSPNVKNEKLFFGSGTQLSVL.

The gene calls are TRBV6-5 and TRBJ2-7; D uncertain. Trimming left V 6 bases short and J 9 bases short, with 18 bases between. This CDR3 comprises 13 residues. Germline CDR1 and CDR2: MNHEY and SVGAGI. In nucleotides, the CDR3 is TGTGCCAGCAGCCCCCCGGTAGGCATGGGGCAGTACTTC. Protein sequence: CASSPPVGMGQYF.

The chain is built from TRBV7-2 and TRBJ1-1, with TRBD1 matching 8 bases. CDR3 size: 14 residues. V trimming: 5 bases; J trimming: 7 bases; junction bases outside the gene matches: 9. Per the germline V gene, CDR1 is SGHTA and CDR2 is FQGNSA. The CDR3 coding sequence is TGTGCCAGCAGCCTGGGACAGGTTTTCGGTGAAGCTTTCTTT. It translates to CASSLGQVFGEAFF.

The gene calls are TRBV29-1 and TRBJ2-7, with 7 bases aligning to TRBD2. The length of the CDR3 is 14 residues. Germline assignment: CDR1 SQVTM and CDR2 ANQGSEA. V was clipped by 6 bases and J by 0 bases; unmatched bases: 8. The CDR3 is CSVEVAGTSYEQYF. Written as DNA, the CDR3 is TGCAGCGTGGAGGTAGCGGGCACCTCCTACGAGCAGTACTTC.

This clone was picked up a small number of times. The chain links TRBV27 to TRBJ2-7; 9 bases fit TRBD2. CDR1 and CDR2 from the germline V gene are MNHEY and SMNVEV (reference sequence). V was pared by 8 bases and J by 0 bases, with 17 bases of the junction left unmatched. The CDR3 covers 18 residues. The CDR3 loop reads CASLITPSGVLSSYEQYF. DNA of the CDR3: TGTGCCAGCCTGATCACCCCTAGCGGGGTCCTAAGCTCCTACGAGCAGTACTTC.

The V and J genes are TRBV27 and TRBJ1-1, with D tentatively TRBD1 (6 bases). The CDR3 length is 13 residues. Germline-derived CDR1 and CDR2 are MNHEY and SMNVEV (reference sequence). Trimming took 10 bases from V and 5 from J, leaving 17 bases between them. The CDR3 spells CATSDRVGTEAFF. CDR3 nucleotide sequence: TGTGCCACCTCGGACAGAGTGGGGACTGAAGCTTTCTTT.

The CDR3 here is CASSLSPRTETQYF. The CDR3 coding sequence is TGTGCCAGCAGCTTAAGTCCGCGAACCGAGACCCAGTACTTC. V gene TRBV7-3 combines with J gene TRBJ2-5; D is unclear. Germline lookup yields CDR1 SGHTA and CDR2 FQGTGA. The CDR3 has 14 residues. Deletions cut 1 base from V and 5 bases from J, with 11 bases between.

The rearrangement links TRBV7-3 to TRBJ2-1; TRBD2 aligns across 13 bases. The CDR3 spans 14 residues. The trim removed 5 bases at V and 8 bases at J, leaving 3 bases unmatched. Looked up from germline, CDR1 is SGHTA and CDR2 is FQGTGA. DNA of the CDR3: TGTGCCAGCAGCCTCGGACTAGCGGGAGATGAGCAGTTCTTC. It encodes CASSLGLAGDEQFF.

This rearrangement joins TRBV6-5 to TRBJ2-7; 10 bases are a match to TRBD1. The CDR3 runs 14 residues. V shed 9 bases and J 2 bases; nucleotides not matched to a gene: 7. Looked up from germline, CDR1 is MNHEY and CDR2 is SVGAGI. The CDR3 DNA follows: TGTGCCAGTAAACCGGGACAGGGGACCTACGAGCAGTACTTC. This encodes CASKPGQGTYEQYF.

This clone occurred once. The rearrangement joins TRBV6-6 to TRBJ2-7; the D gene is possibly TRBD1 (6 bases). The V end lost 6 bases, the J end lost 0 bases, and 12 bases lay between the germline ends. The CDR3 is made up of 14 amino acids. Germline V lookup: CDR1 MNHNY, CDR2 SVGAGI (reference sequence). The CDR3 here is CASSLRDTSYEQYF. CDR3 in DNA: TGTGCCAGCAGCCTTCGGGACACCTCCTACGAGCAGTACTTC.

The rearrangement joins TRBV27 to TRBJ2-6; 8 bases agree with TRBD1. The CDR3 consists of 21 residues. Germline assignment: CDR1 MNHEY and CDR2 SMNVEV (reference sequence). The V and J ends lost 4 bases and 0 bases, in that order; junction bases with no gene match: 17. The CDR3 DNA is TGTGCCAGCAGTTCAATAACTCCGGGACAGGCAATACACTCTGGGGCCAACGTCCTGACTTTC. It translates to CASSSITPGQAIHSGANVLTF.

This clone was counted a single time. V and J are TRBV4-1 and TRBJ1-2; a weak D match, TRBD1 (5 bases). The germline V gene has CDR1 MGHRA and CDR2 YSYEKL. The V and J ends lost 0 bases and 12 bases respectively, with 14 bases between them. There are 13 residues in the CDR3. The DNA of the CDR3 is TGCGCCAGCAGCCAAGATAGGGAGGGGACTAACACCTTC. It codes for CASSQDREGTNTF.